This TCR beta chain was profiled in a study of long-term antiretroviral therapy in people with HIV. Overall study: It was about a decade after the earliest samples that the 2015 immediate-ART recommendation appeared. The study, taken as a whole, reports: ART adherence, viral resistance and therapy changes went unrecorded.

The CDR3 has 15 residues. Germline CDR1 is MDHEN and CDR2 is SYDVKM. V was cut by 6 bases and J by 3 bases, with 15 bases left in between. With respect to this clone: The antigen remains undetermined.

They ran version v3.0 of the immunoSEQ assay at survey level. Sequencing was performed with immunoSEQ multiplex PCR; in TCRdb, only in-frame clones are kept and a portion is missing. The sample yields more than 20,000 clones, 87% seen once. The specimen comprised unsorted PBMCs, sampled 1.8 years before starting antiretroviral therapy. The gene calls are TRBV28 and TRBJ1-5, with D possibly being TRBD1 (6 bases). The clonotype comes from a man aged 50-59 years with HIV. The CDR3 spells CASRNRGQFNQPQHF. CDR3 nucleotide sequence: TGTGCCAGCAGAAACCGGGGGCAGTTCAATCAGCCCCAGCATTTT.